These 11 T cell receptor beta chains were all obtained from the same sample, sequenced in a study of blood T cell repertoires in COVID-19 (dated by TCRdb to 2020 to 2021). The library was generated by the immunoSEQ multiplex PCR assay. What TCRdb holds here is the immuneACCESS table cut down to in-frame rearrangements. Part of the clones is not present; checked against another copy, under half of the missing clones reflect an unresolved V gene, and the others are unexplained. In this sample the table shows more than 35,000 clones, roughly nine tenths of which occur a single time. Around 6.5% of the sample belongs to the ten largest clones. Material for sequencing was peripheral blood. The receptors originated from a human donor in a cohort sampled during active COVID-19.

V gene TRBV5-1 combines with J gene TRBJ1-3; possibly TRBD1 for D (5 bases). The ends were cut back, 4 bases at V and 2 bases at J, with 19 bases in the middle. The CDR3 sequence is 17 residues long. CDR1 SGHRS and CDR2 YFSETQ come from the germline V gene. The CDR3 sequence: CASSLRHGGETGNTIYF. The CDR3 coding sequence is TGCGCCAGCAGCCTCCGCCATGGGGGGGAGACTGGAAACACCATATATTTT.

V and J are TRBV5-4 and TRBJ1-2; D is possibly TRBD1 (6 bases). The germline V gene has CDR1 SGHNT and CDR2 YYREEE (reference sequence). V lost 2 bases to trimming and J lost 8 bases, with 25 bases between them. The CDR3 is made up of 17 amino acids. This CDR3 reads CASSLDLETTGFGGYTF. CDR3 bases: TGTGCCAGCAGCTTAGATCTCGAAACAACAGGGTTCGGCGGCTACACCTTC.

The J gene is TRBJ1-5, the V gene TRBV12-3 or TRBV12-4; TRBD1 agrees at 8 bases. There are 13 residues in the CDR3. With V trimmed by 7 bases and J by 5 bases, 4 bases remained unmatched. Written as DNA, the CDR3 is TGTGCCAGCAACCCGACAGGGGATCAGCCCCAGCATTTT. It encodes CASNPTGDQPQHF.

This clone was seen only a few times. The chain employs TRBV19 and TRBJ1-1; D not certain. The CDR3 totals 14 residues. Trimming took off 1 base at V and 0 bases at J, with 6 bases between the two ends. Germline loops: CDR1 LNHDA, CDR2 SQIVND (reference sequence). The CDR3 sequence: CASSIGGLNTEAFF. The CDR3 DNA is TGTGCCAGTAGTATAGGCGGTCTGAACACTGAAGCTTTCTTT.

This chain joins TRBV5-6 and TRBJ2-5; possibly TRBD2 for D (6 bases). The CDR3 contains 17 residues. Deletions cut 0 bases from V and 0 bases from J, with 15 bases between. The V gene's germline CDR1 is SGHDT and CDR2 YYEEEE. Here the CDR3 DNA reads TGTGCCAGCAGCTTGGCTCCCGCGGGGTGGTACCAAGAGACCCAGTACTTC. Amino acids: CASSLAPAGWYQETQYF.

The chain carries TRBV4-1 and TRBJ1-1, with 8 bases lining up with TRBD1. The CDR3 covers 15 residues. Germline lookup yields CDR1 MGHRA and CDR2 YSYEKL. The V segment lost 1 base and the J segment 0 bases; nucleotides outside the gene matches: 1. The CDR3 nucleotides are TGCGCCAGCAGCCAAGGGACAGGGCTGAACACTGAAGCTTTCTTT. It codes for CASSQGTGLNTEAFF.

CDR3 region: CATTSGTTDTQYF. The CDR3 nucleotides are TGTGCCACCACTAGCGGGACCACAGATACGCAGTATTTT. The chain joins TRBV7-9 to TRBJ2-3; 10 bases are shared with TRBD2. Germline lookup yields CDR1 SEHNR and CDR2 FQNEAQ (reference sequence). The CDR3 has 13 amino acids. The V gene end was trimmed by 10 bases and the J gene end by 2 bases; junction bases not matched to a gene: 3.

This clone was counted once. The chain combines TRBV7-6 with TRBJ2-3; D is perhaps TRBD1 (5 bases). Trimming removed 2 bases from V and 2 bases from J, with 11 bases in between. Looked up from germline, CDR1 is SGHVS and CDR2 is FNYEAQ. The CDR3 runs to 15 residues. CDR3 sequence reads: CASSLRGSFTDTQYF. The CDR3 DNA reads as TGTGCCAGCAGCTTAAGGGGCTCTTTCACAGATACGCAGTATTTT.

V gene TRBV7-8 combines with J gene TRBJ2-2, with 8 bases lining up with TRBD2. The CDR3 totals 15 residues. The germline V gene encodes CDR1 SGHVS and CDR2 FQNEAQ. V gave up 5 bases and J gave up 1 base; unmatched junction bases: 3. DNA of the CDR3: TGTGCCAGCAGCGGGACTAGTAAGAACACCGGGGAGCTGTTTTTT. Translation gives CASSGTSKNTGELFF.

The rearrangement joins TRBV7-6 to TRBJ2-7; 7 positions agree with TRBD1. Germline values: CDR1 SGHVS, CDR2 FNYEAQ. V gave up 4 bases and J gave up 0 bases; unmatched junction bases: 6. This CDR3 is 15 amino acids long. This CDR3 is CASSSGGQSSYEQYF. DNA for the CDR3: TGTGCCAGCAGCTCTGGGGGACAGAGCTCCTACGAGCAGTACTTC.

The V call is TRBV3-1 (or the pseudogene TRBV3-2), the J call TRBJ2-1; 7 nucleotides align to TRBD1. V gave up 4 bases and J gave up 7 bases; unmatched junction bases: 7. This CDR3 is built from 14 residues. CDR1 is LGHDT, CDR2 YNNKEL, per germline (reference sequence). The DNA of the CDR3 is TGTGCCAGCAGCCTCCCGAGGGGGCTAAATGAGCAGTTCTTC. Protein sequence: CASSLPRGLNEQFF.